This T cell receptor beta chain was retrieved from a study of blood T cell repertoires in COVID-19. Seattle patient enrollment occurred during active infection, with longitudinal follow-up thereafter. Trimming cost V 5 bases and J 0 bases, with 10 bases left between them. CDR3 size: 14 residues. Per germline, CDR1 LNHDA and CDR2 SQIVND (reference sequence). In the original workflow: Amplification from reference gene primers served as the basis for estimated nucleated cell counts. Data came from immunoSEQ multiplex PCR; TCRdb stores just in-frame clones and leaves some out. That table furnishes V, J and clone size, whereas the DNA furnished D and trimming. The table lists roughly 290,000 clones, roughly 90% of them singletons, with nearly 7% in the top ten.

Sequencing input: peripheral blood. The chain is built from TRBV19 and TRBJ1-2; D perhaps matches TRBD1 (5 bases). This receptor was obtained from a woman in her 30s with COVID-19, enrolled during active disease. The CDR3: CASSSTATNYGYTF. CDR3 DNA: TGTGCCAGTAGTTCGACAGCTACTAACTATGGCTACACCTTC.